This entry concerns a single T cell receptor beta chain. Its specific antigen is unknown. The sample holds no much larger clone one base away, and base qualities are not on file. From its cysteine to its phenylalanine, the CDR3 spans 13 amino acids. Only the CDR3 DNA stays, 39 bases, in frame from base 1. Per the germline V gene, SGHRS is the CDR1 and YFSETQ is the CDR2. Trimming removed 2 bases from V and 8 bases from J; the gene matches leave 4 bases unexplained. This record belongs to a study of T cell responses to AZD1222 COVID-19 vaccine (TCRdb year 2021). As for the study more broadly: AZD1222 recipients given second doses at about 4 weeks or at about 12 weeks were pooled, since spike-specific TCR depth and breadth were not found to differ between the two schedules. TCR sequencing was performed for 230 to 250 trial participants, of whom around 200 were given two doses of AZD1222 and some 26 were given two doses of MenACWY control vaccine. Enrollment into the trials was organized by age into subgroups of 18-55, 56-69 and 70-plus years, and those subgroups contained about 160, 30 and 59 TCR-sequenced participants, respectively.

The time point label for this specimen denotes: baseline before first vaccination. Samples from vaccinated people were obtained from the UK trials COV001 and COV002, which included a single-blind randomized controlled phase 2/3 trial of AZD1222 (ChAdOx1 nCoV-19) in healthy adults. For TCRbeta chain sequencing, PBMC samples were collected from trial participants at day 0 and at day 28 after the second dose. Here is what the overall study found, with its caveats: In the small 56-69-year group, the increase in depth fell short of significance, most likely because of low power. Vaccine-associated CD4 TCRs spanned the whole spike protein, with dominant responses in regions 160-218 and 743-854. Conclusions about previously exposed vaccinees are limited because only six or seven AZD1222 recipients were SARS-CoV-2 seropositive at baseline. No day 14 peak-response samples were available, so repertoires were characterized only after the peak T cell response. Spike-specific TCR breadth and depth rose significantly after two AZD1222 doses compared with day 0 and with MenACWY recipients. Reportedly, almost half of the unique spike-specific TCRs recognized epitopes lying outside the regions that are mutated in the B.1.351 and B.1.1.7 variants. Participants were mostly white British, with more females than males. The authors suggested clonal diversity may have been underestimated.

The CDR3 regions of human TCRbeta chains were subjected to immunosequencing. Per the authors' processing: Repertoire TCRs were checked for matches against a reference library of SARS-CoV-2-specific TCRs that had been generated using the MIRA antigen-specificity platform. Breadth was defined as the fraction of unique TCRs that were SARS-CoV-2-associated. Depth was defined as the fraction of total T cells that were SARS-CoV-2-associated. Using the MIRA data, each spike-specific TCR was assigned both to the spike region to which the TCR was reactive and to a CD4 or CD8 class. Log10-transformed breadth and depth values were compared by one-way ANOVA with Sidak's multiple comparisons tests. TCRdb mirrors the immuneACCESS table, restricted to in-frame sequences. Some clones are absent from its copies; in checked studies, under half trace to an unresolved V gene, and the reason for the others is unknown. V and J calls and clone size are given by that table; D and trimming were obtained from the DNA. Within this sample are some 130,000 clones, with approximately 90% of them counted one time only. Less than 9% of the sample goes to the ten largest clones.

This chain joins TRBV5-1 to TRBJ1-2, with 9 bases matching TRBD1. The sample in question was peripheral blood, obtained on day 0 of AZD1222 vaccination. This sequence was found in an adult in good health. The CDR3: CASSLQGADGYTF. The sequenced DNA: TGCGCCAGCAGCTTACAGGGGGCTGACGGCTACACCTTC.